The source of this T cell receptor beta chain is a study of OX40 agonist ivuxolimab in advanced cancers. Study-level background: It was permissible to have had prior anti-PD-1, anti-PD-L1 or anti-CTLA-4 therapy, and over 35% had some.

The method was immunoSEQ multiplex PCR; TCRdb's version includes in-frame clones alone and lacks a portion of them. The sample lists tens of thousands of clones, around 80% seen once, with approximately 1.2% in the top ten. The germline V gene encodes CDR1 GTSNPN and CDR2 SVGIG (reference sequence). Trimming shortened V by 4 bases and J by 5 bases, and 11 bases separated the two germline ends. The CDR3 loop spans 12 amino acids. The sequencing here drew on CD4+ or CD8+ T cells sorted from blood, taken in a trial of the OX40 agonist ivuxolimab. The source of this sequence is an adult with an advanced solid tumor such as melanoma, head and neck, liver or kidney cancer. The chain is built from TRBV30 and TRBJ1-1; D not certain. CDR3: CAWKRIRTEAFF. CDR3 DNA sequence: TGTGCCTGGAAGAGGATTCGGACTGAAGCTTTCTTT.